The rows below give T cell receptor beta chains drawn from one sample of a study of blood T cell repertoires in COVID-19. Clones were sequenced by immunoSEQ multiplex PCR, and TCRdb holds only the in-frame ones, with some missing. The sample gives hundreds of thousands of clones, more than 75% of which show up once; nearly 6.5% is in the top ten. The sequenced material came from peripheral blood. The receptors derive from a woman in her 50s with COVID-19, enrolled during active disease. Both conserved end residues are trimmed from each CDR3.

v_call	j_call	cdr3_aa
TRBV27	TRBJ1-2	ASRRFTGGVYYGYT
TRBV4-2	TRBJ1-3	ASSPGTGKSTSGNTIY
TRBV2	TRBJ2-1	ASSEGTSGRVINEQF
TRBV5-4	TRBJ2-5	ASSQGLAGGETQY
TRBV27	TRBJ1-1	ASSLNRQGGTEAF
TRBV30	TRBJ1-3	AWRRRDFGSGNTIY
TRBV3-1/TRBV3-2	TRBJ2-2	ASSHGQGYPGELF
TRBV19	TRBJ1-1	ASSVNYQGINTEAF
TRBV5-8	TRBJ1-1	ASSKPYAGGMNTEAF
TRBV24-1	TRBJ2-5	ATSDPPGNNQETQY
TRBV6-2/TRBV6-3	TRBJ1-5	ASSRDRGASNQPQH
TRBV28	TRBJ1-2	ASSFLNYGYT
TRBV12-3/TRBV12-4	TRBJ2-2	ASSLLAGELF
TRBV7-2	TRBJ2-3	ASSLEGGGRATDTQY
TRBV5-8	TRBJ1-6	ASSRTGGFRPSLYNSPLH
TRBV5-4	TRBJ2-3	ASSLAGTSGRRGTDTQY
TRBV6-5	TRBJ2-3	ASLRAGGRGDTQY
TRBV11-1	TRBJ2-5	ASSLVGETKKETQY
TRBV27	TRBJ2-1	ASRRTGLAIYNEQF
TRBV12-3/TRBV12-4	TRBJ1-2	ASTDRQKSGYT
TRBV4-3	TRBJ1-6	ASSQEWTGAYSPLH
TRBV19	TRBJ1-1	ASSIGPPPQGPGTEAF
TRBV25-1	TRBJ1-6	ASSEYSSGWNSPLH
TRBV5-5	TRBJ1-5	ASSLVTGSSNQPQH
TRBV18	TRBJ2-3	ASSPPSLASDTQY
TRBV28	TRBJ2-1	ASKGGLWGDIYNEQF
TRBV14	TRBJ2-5	ASSQFRTVQQETQY